The sample holds one count of the clone carrying this T cell receptor beta chain. Profiled with immunoSEQ multiplex PCR; TCRdb holds only in-frame clones, not every one. This sample has over 150,000 clones, with more than 75% found just once. The data derive from a study of blood T cell repertoires in COVID-19. Sequencing input: peripheral blood. The source of this sequence is a man between 60 and 70 years old with COVID-19, enrolled during active disease.

CDR3 protein: CASSLGTGDQPQHF. CDR3 coding DNA: TGTGCCAGCAGCTTGGGGACAGGAGATCAGCCCCAGCATTTT. The J gene is TRBJ1-5, the V gene TRBV5-8, with TRBD1 matching over 7 bases. The CDR3 totals 14 residues. V shed 0 bases and J 5 bases; nucleotides not matched to a gene: 2. In germline, CDR1 is SGHTS, CDR2 YDEGEE.